This T cell receptor beta chain stems from a study of blood T cell repertoires in COVID-19. Study background: Samples taken during acute and convalescent COVID-19 were collected in the United States, Italy and Spain. In each case, the material was cDNA or gDNA derived from T cells, B-cell-depleted T cells, or PBMCs.

Germline V CDR1 and CDR2: KGHSH, LQKENI. V dropped 3 bases and J dropped 0 bases, with 15 bases sitting between them. This CDR3 is built from 17 residues. This table comes from immunoSEQ multiplex PCR, and its TCRdb copy is limited to in-frame clones, with some not included. The sample has about 70,000 clones, roughly 87% seen once; the top ten hold under 13%. This chain joins TRBV18 and TRBJ1-3; D gene ambiguous. Input material: peripheral blood. The TCR originated in a young woman with acute or convalescent COVID-19. CDR3 in DNA: TGTGCCAGCTCACCTTCTGGAGGGCCAACCTCTGGAAACACCATATATTTT. It specifies CASSPSGGPTSGNTIYF.